These 25 T cell receptor beta chains were all obtained from the same sample, sequenced in a study of cytomegalovirus exposure and HLA in healthy donors. This PCR relied on a set of 60 Vbeta primers and 13 Jbeta primers. Sequenced by immunoSEQ multiplex PCR; TCRdb stores in-frame clones only, minus some. This table has under 200,000 clones, 65% to 80% appearing once. Sequencing input: PBMCs. The receptors here all came from a middle-aged woman in good health and CMV-seronegative.

This clone was picked up a small number of times. This chain connects TRBV11-3 to TRBJ2-1; D possibly corresponds to TRBD1 (6 bases). V shed 4 bases and J shed 2 bases, with 12 bases lying between them. CDR1 and CDR2 (germline): SGHNT, YENEEA. The CDR3 consists of 15 residues. CDR3 residues: CASSSFRDTYNEQFF. The CDR3 region has the DNA TGTGCCAGCAGCTCATTCAGGGACACCTACAATGAGCAGTTCTTC.

V gene TRBV11-2 combines with J gene TRBJ1-6, with 7 bases that match TRBD1. The CDR3 runs to 14 residues. Germline V gene lookup returns CDR1 SGHAT and CDR2 FQNNGV. V was pared by 4 bases and J by 10 bases, with 7 bases of the junction left unmatched. The CDR3 bases are TGTGCCAGCAGCTCCAACCCGGACAGGTCACCCCTCCACTTT. This sequence encodes CASSSNPDRSPLHF.

The gene calls are TRBV29-1 and TRBJ2-7, with a possible D match to TRBD1 (7 bases). The CDR3 covers 14 residues. Trimming removed 2 bases from V and 4 bases from J, with 15 bases in between. Per germline, CDR1 SQVTM and CDR2 ANQGSEA. CDR3 loop: CSVETGRGRYEQYF. In DNA form, the CDR3 reads TGCAGCGTTGAAACGGGCAGGGGGAGGTACGAGCAGTACTTC.

V is TRBV5-4 and J is TRBJ1-2, with 9 bases aligning to TRBD1. V dropped 4 bases and J dropped 7; count of bases not matched to a gene: 5. The CDR3 covers 13 residues. In germline, CDR1 is SGHNT, CDR2 YYREEE (reference sequence). The CDR3 loop is CASSIRTGVGYTF. CDR3 nucleotides: TGTGCCAGCAGCATTCGGACAGGGGTTGGCTACACCTTC.

This chain links TRBV5-4 with TRBJ2-1, with 10 bases lining up with TRBD2. Trimming at V came to 4 bases and at J to 7 bases, leaving 14 bases not matched to a gene. CDR3 size: 17 residues. Per germline, CDR1 SGHNT and CDR2 YYREEE (reference sequence). The CDR3 loop is CASSTGGASGSRNEQFF. CDR3 nucleotides: TGTGCCAGCAGCACCGGGGGGGCTAGCGGGAGTCGGAATGAGCAGTTCTTC.

The chain has TRBV29-1 and TRBJ2-1; D possibly corresponds to TRBD2 (5 bases). The CDR3 consists of 17 residues. Germline V gene sequence: CDR1 SQVTM, CDR2 ANQGSEA. V was pared by 0 bases and J by 1 base, with 16 bases between. The chain's CDR3 is CSVEDLPLAGSYNEQFF. As DNA, the CDR3 is TGCAGCGTTGAAGATCTTCCCCTAGCAGGATCCTACAATGAGCAGTTCTTC.

CDR3 coding DNA: TGTGCCAGCACCACTTGGGGGGGTGGAAAACTTTATGGCTACACCTTC. Protein: CASTTWGGGKLYGYTF. The V and J genes are TRBV5-4 and TRBJ1-2, with D possibly TRBD1 on 5 matching bases. The germline V and J ends were trimmed by 6 bases and 5 bases, with 23 bases remaining between them. The CDR3 length is 16 residues. Germline CDR1 SGHNT, CDR2 YYREEE (reference sequence).

The V and J genes are TRBV5-4 and TRBJ1-2; D is ambiguous. The germline V and J ends were trimmed by 0 bases and 6 bases, with 6 bases remaining between them. This CDR3 spans 12 amino acids. The germline V gene encodes CDR1 SGHNT and CDR2 YYREEE (reference sequence). The CDR3: CASSLVGDGYTF. The CDR3, as DNA: TGTGCCAGCAGCTTGGTGGGCGATGGCTACACCTTC.

This sequence joins TRBV29-1 and TRBJ2-1, with 7 bases aligning to TRBD2. CDR3 length: 13 residues. With 8 bases clipped from V and 6 bases from J, the junction kept 10 bases outside the gene matches. Germline CDR1 and CDR2: SQVTM and ANQGSEA. The DNA for the CDR3 is TGCAGCTTTCGGCGGGGGAACGGCAATGAGCAGTTCTTC. Its translation is CSFRRGNGNEQFF.

This clone has more than one count but fewer than ten. The rearrangement joins TRBV19 to TRBJ1-5, with 7 bases lining up with TRBD1. V shed 8 bases and J 3 bases; nucleotides not matched to a gene: 4. CDR1 LNHDA and CDR2 SQIVND come from the germline V gene (reference sequence). The CDR3 spans 13 residues. The CDR3 here is CASLGTANQPQHF. CDR3 DNA: TGTGCCAGTCTCGGGACAGCCAATCAGCCCCAGCATTTT.

V and J are TRBV6-6 and TRBJ1-5; possible D gene TRBD1, 6 bases. The CDR3 runs 16 residues. CDR1 and CDR2 from the germline V gene are MNHNY and SVGAGI (reference sequence). V was cut by 4 bases and J by 6 bases, with 19 bases left in between. As DNA, the CDR3 is TGTGCCAGCAGTTCGGGGACCGGGAGGGGGGGTCAGCCCCAGCATTTT. It translates to CASSSGTGRGGQPQHF.

This chain links TRBV2 with TRBJ1-3, with 7 bases lining up with TRBD1. Germline CDR1 SNHLY, CDR2 FYNNEI. CDR3 size: 15 residues. Trimming at V came to 4 bases and at J to 0 bases, leaving 3 bases not matched to a gene. DNA for the CDR3: TGTGCCAGCAGTGTGGGACAGAGCTCTGGAAACACCATATATTTT. Translation: CASSVGQSSGNTIYF.

CDR3 nucleotides: TGTGCCACCAGCAGAGAAAGACAACAGGGGAATGGAAACACCATATATTTT. Amino acid sequence: CATSRERQQGNGNTIYF. The chain has TRBV15 and TRBJ1-3; 7 positions match TRBD1. J was trimmed by 3 bases and V by 0 bases; bases with no gene match: 8. This CDR3 spans 17 amino acids. Germline V gene sequence: CDR1 LNHNV, CDR2 YYDKDF (reference sequence).

The chain uses TRBV6-5 and TRBJ2-3, with D perhaps TRBD1 (5 bases). Trimming shortened V by 8 bases and J by 0 bases, and 12 bases separated the two germline ends. Germline V gives CDR1 MNHEY, CDR2 SVGAGI. The CDR3 contains 14 residues. The CDR3 here is CASGAYSSTDTQYF. CDR3 nucleotides: TGTGCCAGCGGGGCGTATTCTAGCACAGATACGCAGTATTTT.

J is TRBJ2-5 and V is TRBV7-8; maybe TRBD1 (6 bases). Germline-derived CDR1 and CDR2 are SGHVS and FQNEAQ. This CDR3 comprises 15 residues. Trimming took off 5 bases at V and 4 bases at J, with 17 bases between the two ends. The CDR3 nucleotides read TGTGCCAGCAGCCGTGGACAGCAAGAGCCAGAGACCCAGTACTTC. This sequence encodes CASSRGQQEPETQYF.

The V gene is TRBV9, the J gene TRBJ2-7, with 7 bases that match TRBD1. Trimming removed 4 bases from V and 4 bases from J; junction bases left unmatched: 8. Germline V gene data show CDR1 as SGDLS and CDR2 as YYNGEE. CDR3 size: 14 residues. Here the CDR3 reads CASSQSGQEYEQYF. CDR3 in DNA: TGTGCCAGCAGCCAATCCGGACAGGAGTACGAGCAGTACTTC.

The chain employs TRBV2 and TRBJ2-1; D possibly corresponds to TRBD1 (6 bases). Germline CDR1 reads SNHLY; CDR2 reads FYNNEI. The CDR3 extends over 12 amino acids. V was cut by 5 bases and J by 8 bases, with 10 bases left in between. DNA of the CDR3: TGTGCCAGCAGTACTGGGGGCTATGAGCAGTTCTTC. This translates into CASSTGGYEQFF.

The chain is built from TRBV30 and TRBJ2-5, with a possible D match to TRBD2 (5 bases). CDR1 is GTSNPN and CDR2 is SVGIG in the germline V gene (reference sequence). The CDR3 runs 11 residues. The V end lost 2 bases, the J end lost 5 bases, and 6 bases lay between the germline ends. CDR3: CAWSPGETQYF. Written as DNA, the CDR3 is TGTGCCTGGAGTCCGGGGGAGACCCAGTACTTC. Drawing the rest from reference TRBV30 and TRBJ2-5, the complete variable domain is SQTIHQWPATLVQPVGSPLSLECTVEGTSNPNLYWYRQAAGRGLQLLFYSVGIGQISSEVPQNLSASRPQDRQFILSSKKLLLSDSGFYLCAWSPGETQYFGPGTRLLVL.

On this clone itself: A junction end diverges from the germline sequence, so it may reflect a read error. V gene TRBV4-1 combines with J gene TRBJ1-3; D unclear. CDR1 and CDR2 from the germline V gene are MGHRA and YSYEKL. This CDR3 has 11 amino acids. The CDR3 is CASSQEGAVSF. CDR3 in DNA: TGCGCCAGCAGCCAAGAGGGAGCAGTATCTTTT.

The chain joins TRBV5-1 to TRBJ1-2, with D perhaps matching TRBD1 (5 bases). Between the trimmed V and J ends, which lost 2 bases and 4 bases, there was a span of 12 bases. Germline assignment: CDR1 SGHRS and CDR2 YFSETQ. This CDR3 comprises 14 residues. The CDR3 is CASSFSGTFYGYTF. CDR3 DNA sequence: TGCGCCAGCAGCTTTAGCGGGACCTTCTATGGCTACACCTTC.

Remarks on this clone: Relative to the germline gene, one junction end is altered; a read error may explain this. The chain employs TRBV7-7 and TRBJ2-5, with 12 positions matching TRBD1. The J call is doubtful: the DNA matches TRBJ2-7 better. Germline-derived CDR1 and CDR2 are SSHAT and FNYEAQ (reference sequence). This CDR3 comprises 16 residues. CDR3 DNA sequence: TGTGCTAGCAGCCCATTGGTGGGACAGGGGGCCCCCGAGCAGTACTTC. Residues: CASSPLVGQGAPEQYF.

This chain links TRBV5-4 with TRBJ2-1; 15 bases agree with TRBD2. CDR3 length: 15 amino acids. V shed 4 bases and J 8 bases; nucleotides not matched to a gene: 4. CDR1 and CDR2 (germline): SGHNT, YYREEE (reference sequence). The CDR3 DNA is TGTGCCAGCAGCGACCGGACTAGCGGGGGGGATGAGCAGTTCTTC. Translated: CASSDRTSGGDEQFF.

The chain couples TRBV9 to TRBJ1-4; D perhaps matches TRBD1 (5 bases). The CDR3 totals 14 residues. Germline V gene sequence: CDR1 SGDLS, CDR2 YYNGEE. V shed 3 bases and J shed 5 bases, with 11 bases lying between them. The DNA of the CDR3 is TGTGCCAGCAGCGCTAGTGGACAAAATGAAAAACTGTTTTTT. Translation: CASSASGQNEKLFF.

The chain combines TRBV15 with TRBJ2-6; D possibly corresponds to TRBD1 (6 bases). CDR1 LNHNV and CDR2 YYDKDF come from the germline V gene (reference sequence). CDR3 size: 15 residues. The ends were cut back, 3 bases at V and 2 bases at J, with 8 bases in the middle. In DNA, the CDR3 is TGTGCCACCAGCAGCCAGGGGACTGGGGCCAACGTCCTGACTTTC. Residues: CATSSQGTGANVLTF. Looking up the rest from reference TRBV15 and TRBJ2-6 gives the full variable domain: DAMVIQNPRYQVTQFGKPVTLSCSQTLNHNVMYWYQQKSSQAPKLLFHYYDKDFNNEADTPDNFQSRRPNTSFCFLDIRSPGLGDTAMYLCATSSQGTGANVLTFGAGSRLTVL.

The rearrangement uses TRBV5-4 and TRBJ2-3; D possibly corresponds to TRBD2 (7 bases). CDR1 is SGHNT and CDR2 is YYREEE in the germline V gene (reference sequence). There are 15 residues in the CDR3. The ends were cut back, 0 bases at V and 3 bases at J, with 11 bases in the middle. The CDR3 DNA reads as TGTGCCAGCAGCTTGGGGGGGGGCTGGACAGATACGCAGTATTTT. This gives the protein CASSLGGGWTDTQYF.